This TCR beta chain derives from a study of Ad26.COV2.S vaccination and SARS-CoV-2 variants listed by TCRdb under 2021. Study-wide context: Donors in the vaccine arm were drawn from COV1001, a phase I-IIa trial of Ad26.COV2.S in healthy adults that was multicentre, randomized, double-blind and placebo-controlled. Ad26.COV2.S was administered intramuscularly at a dose of 5x10^10 or 1x10^11 viral particles, either as one shot or as two shots given 56 days apart. Sequencing of the TCRbeta repertoire served to evaluate the specificity and breadth of SARS-CoV-2-reactive T cell receptors following Ad26.COV2.S vaccination. A total of approximately 30 samples were included in the TCR-sequenced set, comprising around 19 Ad26.COV2.S vaccine recipients, 5 placebo recipients and 8 SARS-CoV-2 convalescent individuals. Trial participants were randomized into five groups of five, in which low-dose or high-dose Ad26.COV2.S was given once or twice, or placebo was given on both occasions. Throughout the experiments and outcome assessment, investigators stayed blinded to trial group allocation.

Overall study outcomes, separate from this receptor: After vaccination, spike-specific CD8+ and CD4+ T cell responses were reported to show substantial breadth. Comparable non-spike TCR breadth was observed between vaccine and placebo recipients, consistent with only spike being contained in the vaccine. Ad26.COV2.S recipients had higher spike-specific TCR breadth than placebo recipients (P = 0.0014). The study lacked the statistical power to compare responses across vaccine doses or regimens. The authors noted that the TCR breadth and depth analyses may have underestimated total T cell responses.

The CDR3 sequence holds 13 residues, the cysteine and phenylalanine included. Of the read, only the CDR3 DNA is kept; its 39 bases are in frame from base 1. V was cut back by 5 bases and J by 3 bases, leaving a gap of 11 bases between them. In the germline V gene, CDR1 corresponds to MDHEN and CDR2 to SYDVKM. Reading the label with the study, this specimen's treatment or condition is: 15 to 20 received Ad26.COV2.S at low or high dose, single or two shots; a few received placebo; per-sample allocation not given. Repertoires of vaccine and placebo recipients were sequenced from samples taken on day 63 after the first injection. Between 29 July and 7 August 2020, Cohort 1b enrolled about two dozen adults aged 18-55 years at one site in Boston, USA. As a vaccine, Ad26.COV2.S was a replication-incompetent adenovirus type 26 vector that expressed a prefusion-stabilized SARS-CoV-2 spike protein derived from the original Wuhan strain.

The immunoSEQ Assay was used to sequence TCRbeta CDR3 regions. After extraction, genomic DNA underwent amplification by bias-controlled multiplex PCR, followed by high-throughput sequencing. Under the source paper's analysis protocol: To quantify the absolute abundance of every unique TCRbeta CDR3 region, sequences were collapsed and filtered. T cell fraction was estimated by normalizing TCRbeta template counts to usable DNA, which was measured by amplifying reference genes present in all nucleated cells. Repertoire TCRs were annotated as SARS-CoV-2-specific by exact matching of V gene, CDR3 amino acid sequence and J gene to a known reactive TCR set. The reference SARS-CoV-2 TCR set was obtained from MIRA and was filtered for enrichment in COVID-19-positive ImmuneCODE repertoires, whereby public or cross-reactive TCRs were removed. Drawing on the MIRA antigens, annotated TCRs were analysed further at the level of specific ORF or position within ORF. Breadth was defined as annotated unique rearrangements over total unique productive rearrangements; depth was the summed frequency of those rearrangements. TCR breadth was compared between groups using two-sided Wilcoxon rank-sum tests. The source is immuneACCESS, and TCRdb retained only in-frame sequences with V and J called. Part of the clones is not carried over; for the studies checked, unresolved V genes explain less than half of this, and the remainder is unexplained. V and J calls and clone size are those listed in that table; D and trimming were worked out from the DNA. This sample has 350,000 to 450,000 clones in its table, and around 84% of those were observed once. The top ten clones comprise approximately 3.5% of the sample.

Concerning this clone: The antigen this receptor binds is unknown. Base qualities are not recorded, but no much larger clone differs from it by a single base.

The sequence derives from a person between 18 and 65 years old who received the Ad26.COV2.S COVID-19 vaccine or a placebo. The sample in question was peripheral blood, obtained in a trial of Ad26.COV2.S vaccine versus placebo. The chain is encoded by TRBV28 joined to TRBJ2-7; the D gene is unclear. The DNA sequence is as follows: TGTGCCAGCAGTGTTAGCAGTTACTACGAGCAGTACTTC. Its protein is CASSVSSYYEQYF.